Listed below are T cell receptor beta chains from one sample, sequenced in a study of beta chain features in type 1 diabetes. Profiled with immunoSEQ multiplex PCR; TCRdb holds only in-frame clones, not every one. The sample lists roughly 730,000 clones; roughly an eighth were seen once. The sample comprised naive CD4+ T cells from blood. The source of these receptors is a man aged 18 to 29 with type 1 diabetes. The CDR3 runs from the conserved cysteine through the conserved F or W. The order of the fields is D gene, J gene, V gene, clone size, CDR3 protein, CDR3 DNA. The D gene is left open where the match is weak. Only part of the rows carry a size: once, few, many, or a class if the clone is expanded.

NA,TRBJ1-1,TRBV7-8,few,CASSPRTAATPAFF,TGTGCCAGCAGCCCCCGGACAGCGGCAACTCCAGCTTTCTTT
NA,TRBJ2-5,TRBV5-1,NA,CATSMGGARETQYF,TGCGCCACCAGCATGGGGGGGGCCAGAGAGACCCAGTACTTC
TRBD1,TRBJ2-3,TRBV2,NA,CASRRDSYTDTQYF,TGTGCCAGCCGAAGGGACAGCTACACAGATACGCAGTATTTT
NA,TRBJ1-2,TRBV5-6,NA,CASSLRRTLYGYTF,TGTGCCAGCAGCTTGCGAAGGACTCTCTATGGCTACACCTTC
NA,TRBJ2-3,TRBV11-2,NA,CASSSPSWGDTQYF,TGTGCCAGCAGCTCCCCCTCATGGGGGGATACGCAGTATTTT
TRBD1,TRBJ2-7,TRBV30,NA,CAFTGGYEQYF,TGTGCCTTCACAGGGGGCTACGAGCAGTACTTC
NA,TRBJ2-5,TRBV10-3,NA,CAIKKALGTPQETQYF,TGTGCCATCAAAAAGGCCCTGGGGACGCCCCAAGAGACCCAGTACTTC
TRBD1,TRBJ2-7,TRBV29-1,few,CSVGGTETYEQYF,TGCAGCGTTGGGGGGACAGAGACCTACGAGCAGTACTTC
NA,TRBJ2-7,TRBV5-1,few,CASSSGVTYEQYF,TGCGCCAGCAGCTCCGGCGTAACCTACGAGCAGTACTTC
NA,TRBJ2-7,TRBV18,NA,CASSPQVPAGEQYF,TGTGCCAGCTCACCACAAGTCCCCGCGGGCGAGCAGTACTTC
NA,TRBJ1-1,TRBV6-5,few,CASSYSNVMNTEAFF,TGTGCCAGCAGTTACTCGAACGTTATGAACACTGAAGCTTTCTTT
TRBD1,TRBJ1-2,TRBV30,few,CAWRPGTGAYGYTF,TGTGCCTGGAGACCCGGGACAGGGGCCTATGGCTACACCTTC
NA,TRBJ2-5,TRBV5-4,NA,CASSTDLRAEETQYF,TGTGCCAGCAGCACCGACCTGAGGGCAGAGGAGACCCAGTACTTC
NA,TRBJ2-5,TRBV5-1,NA,CASSLVQIQETQYF,TGCGCCAGCAGCTTGGTCCAAATCCAAGAGACCCAGTACTTC
NA,TRBJ1-5,TRBV21-1,few,CASSQLGTSTNCPEYSNQPQHF,TGTGCCAGCAGCCAGCTGGGAACCTCCACCAACTGTCCCGAGTATAGCAATCAGCCCCAGCATTTT
NA,TRBJ1-1,TRBV2,NA,CASSEAQGGSTEAFF,TGTGCCAGCAGTGAAGCACAGGGAGGGAGCACTGAAGCTTTCTTT
NA,TRBJ1-2,TRBV10-3,few,CAISEKGIYGYTF,TGTGCCATCAGTGAAAAGGGAATCTATGGCTACACCTTC
NA,TRBJ2-5,TRBV20-1,NA,CSAAPGETQYF,TGCAGTGCTGCCCCAGGGGAGACCCAGTACTTC
NA,TRBJ2-5,TRBV7-9,NA,CASSPGGFETQYF,TGTGCCAGCAGCCCCGGCGGTTTCGAGACCCAGTACTTC
NA,TRBJ1-1,TRBV28,NA,CASKGGSMNTEAFF,TGTGCCAGCAAGGGGGGCAGCATGAACACTGAAGCTTTCTTT
TRBD1,TRBJ2-5,TRBV27,NA,CASSRGADRARRETQYF,TGTGCCAGCAGCCGAGGGGCGGACAGGGCGCGTCGGGAGACCCAGTACTTC
TRBD1,TRBJ1-4,TRBV2,once,CAGRTGGKLFF,TGTGCCGGTAGAACAGGGGGTAAACTGTTTTTT
NA,TRBJ1-1,TRBV4-1,NA,CASREGGVWTEAFF,TGCGCCAGCAGGGAGGGGGGGGTGTGGACTGAAGCTTTCTTT
NA,TRBJ1-1,TRBV7-9,NA,CASSQESNTEAFF,TGTGCCAGCAGTCAGGAGTCGAACACTGAAGCTTTCTTT
NA,TRBJ2-7,TRBV2,few,CASSEPLHSTSSYEQYF,TGTGCCAGCAGTGAACCGCTACACTCCACCAGTTCCTACGAGCAGTACTTC
TRBD2,TRBJ2-3,TRBV7-9,few,CASTPPLAGGSTDTQYF,TGTGCCAGCACCCCGCCACTAGCGGGGGGTAGCACAGATACGCAGTATTTT
TRBD2,TRBJ2-1,TRBV5-4,NA,CASSLPGTNYNEQFF,TGTGCCAGCAGCCTACCCGGGACTAACTACAATGAGCAGTTCTTC
NA,TRBJ2-1,TRBV5-1,NA,CASSLSGEQFF,TGCGCCAGCAGCCTGAGTGGTGAGCAGTTCTTC
NA,TRBJ2-5,TRBV5-1,few,CASSWTEIQETQYF,TGCGCCAGCAGCTGGACAGAAATCCAAGAGACCCAGTACTTC
NA,TRBJ2-1,TRBV11-3,few,CASSPDTYNEQFF,TGTGCCAGCAGCCCCGACACCTACAATGAGCAGTTCTTC
NA,TRBJ2-5,TRBV7-6,NA,CASSPIDVETQYF,TGTGCCAGCAGCCCGATTGACGTGGAGACCCAGTACTTC
NA,TRBJ1-2,TRBV2,few,CASTLDSPARGYTF,TGTGCCAGTACCTTGGACAGCCCGGCTCGGGGCTACACCTTC
NA,TRBJ2-6,TRBV5-1,few,CASQRQSGANVLTF,TGCGCCAGCCAGAGACAGTCTGGGGCCAACGTCCTGACTTTC
NA,TRBJ2-1,TRBV7-2,NA,CASSLLGDASYNEQFF,TGTGCCAGCAGCTTACTGGGCGACGCCTCCTACAATGAGCAGTTCTTC
NA,TRBJ2-7,TRBV5-1,few,CASSPPDNTYEQYF,TGCGCCAGCAGCCCTCCCGACAATACCTACGAGCAGTACTTC
TRBD1,TRBJ1-1,TRBV10-3,few,CAIRPSQGQTTEAFF,TGTGCCATCAGACCCTCCCAGGGACAGACCACTGAAGCTTTCTTT
NA,TRBJ2-2,TRBV30,NA,CAWSALIAAGELFF,TGTGCCTGGAGTGCTTTAATCGCAGCCGGGGAGCTGTTTTTT
NA,TRBJ1-6,TRBV14,few,CASSRTGGTYNSPLHF,TGTGCCAGCAGCCGGACTGGGGGAACCTATAATTCACCCCTCCACTTT
NA,TRBJ2-2,TRBV7-9,few,CASSLPYRATGELFF,TGTGCCAGCAGCCTACCATACAGGGCCACCGGGGAGCTGTTTTTT
TRBD2,TRBJ2-3,TRBV7-9,few,CASSRMSSGLGGTDTQYF,TGTGCCAGCAGCCGGATGAGTAGCGGGCTTGGCGGCACAGATACGCAGTATTTT
TRBD2,TRBJ2-1,TRBV9,NA,CASGRSSGGTYNEQFF,TGTGCCAGCGGGAGGTCTAGCGGGGGGACATACAATGAGCAGTTCTTC
NA,TRBJ2-7,TRBV5-8,NA,CASSPPGRGPYEQYF,TGTGCCAGCAGCCCACCCGGCAGGGGACCCTACGAGCAGTACTTC
TRBD1,TRBJ1-1,TRBV19,few,CASSSGDSLNTEAFF,TGTGCCAGTAGTAGCGGGGACAGTTTGAACACTGAAGCTTTCTTT
NA,TRBJ2-7,TRBV30,NA,CAWSLDSTSYEQYF,TGTGCCTGGAGTCTGGACAGTACCTCCTACGAGCAGTACTTC
NA,TRBJ1-5,TRBV27,NA,CASSPENTMRPQHF,TGTGCCAGCAGCCCTGAGAATACAATGCGGCCCCAGCATTTT
NA,TRBJ1-2,TRBV7-2,NA,CASSPRREAGYTF,TGTGCCAGCAGCCCTCGAAGGGAAGCTGGCTACACCTTC
TRBD1,TRBJ2-2,TRBV9,once,CASSVSGQAVGELFF,TGTGCCAGCAGCGTTTCCGGACAGGCGGTCGGGGAGCTGTTTTTT
NA,TRBJ1-3,TRBV12-2,few,CASRWHSGVSGNTIYF,TGTGCAAGTCGCTGGCATTCAGGGGTCTCTGGAAACACCATATATTTT
NA,TRBJ2-6,TRBV7-9,few,CASSPPQSSGANVLTF,TGTGCCAGCAGCCCACCCCAGAGCTCTGGGGCCAACGTCCTGACTTTC
NA,TRBJ1-2,TRBV9,few,CASSPQGFNGYTF,TGTGCCAGCAGCCCCCAGGGATTTAATGGCTACACCTTC
TRBD1,TRBJ1-1,TRBV6-1,NA,CASSVQGEGTEAFF,TGTGCCAGCAGTGTGCAGGGGGAGGGCACTGAAGCTTTCTTT
NA,TRBJ2-1,TRBV25-1,NA,CASSDVQGTDNEQFF,TGTGCCAGCAGTGATGTACAGGGAACCGACAATGAGCAGTTCTTC
NA,TRBJ2-1,TRBV10-3,NA,CAISEVGLAYNEQFF,TGTGCCATCAGTGAAGTAGGGCTAGCCTACAATGAGCAGTTCTTC
NA,TRBJ2-7,TRBV30,NA,CAWSVFPNEQYF,TGTGCCTGGAGTGTATTCCCTAACGAGCAGTACTTC
TRBD2,TRBJ2-2,TRBV9,few,CASSLAENTGELFF,TGTGCCAGCAGCCTAGCGGAGAACACCGGGGAGCTGTTTTTT
NA,TRBJ1-3,TRBV30,few,CAWGPGNTIYF,TGTGCCTGGGGGCCTGGAAACACCATATATTTT
NA,TRBJ1-5,TRBV6-5,few,CASSYGGYGNQPQHF,TGTGCCAGCAGTTACGGGGGGTACGGCAATCAGCCCCAGCATTTT
NA,TRBJ1-2,TRBV9,NA,CASSVATGGNYGYTF,TGTGCCAGCAGCGTAGCTACGGGGGGCAACTATGGCTACACCTTC
NA,TRBJ1-1,TRBV27,few,CASSERQVLTEAFF,TGTGCCAGCAGTGAGCGACAGGTCTTGACTGAAGCTTTCTTT
NA,TRBJ1-2,TRBV6-5,NA,CASSPHDRRHTF,TGTGCCAGCAGTCCCCACGACAGGAGACACACCTTC